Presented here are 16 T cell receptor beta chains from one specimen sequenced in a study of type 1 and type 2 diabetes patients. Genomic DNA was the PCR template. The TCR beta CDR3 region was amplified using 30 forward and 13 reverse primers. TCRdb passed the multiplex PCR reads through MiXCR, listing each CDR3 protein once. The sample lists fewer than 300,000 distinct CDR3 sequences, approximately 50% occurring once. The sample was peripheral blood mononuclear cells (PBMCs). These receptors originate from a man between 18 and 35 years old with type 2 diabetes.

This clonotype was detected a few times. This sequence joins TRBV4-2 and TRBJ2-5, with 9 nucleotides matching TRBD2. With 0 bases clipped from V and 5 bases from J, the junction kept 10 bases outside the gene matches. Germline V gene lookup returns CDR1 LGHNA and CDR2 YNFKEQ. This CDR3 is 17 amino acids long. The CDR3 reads CASSQEGASGNAETQYF. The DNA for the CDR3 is TGTGCCAGCAGCCAAGAAGGGGCTAGCGGGAATGCGGAGACCCAGTACTTC.

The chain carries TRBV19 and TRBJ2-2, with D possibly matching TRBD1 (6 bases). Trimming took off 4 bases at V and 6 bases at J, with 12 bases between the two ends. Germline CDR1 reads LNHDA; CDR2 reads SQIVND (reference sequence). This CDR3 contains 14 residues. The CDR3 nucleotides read TGTGCCAGTAGTACCTTTTCAGGGGCCGGGGAGCTGTTTTTT. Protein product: CASSTFSGAGELFF. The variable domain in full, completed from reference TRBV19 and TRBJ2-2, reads DGGITQSPKYLFRKEGQNVTLSCEQNLNHDAMYWYRQDPGQGLRLIYYSQIVNDFQKGDIAEGYSVSREKKESFPLTVTSAQKNPTAFYLCASSTFSGAGELFFGEGSRLTVL.

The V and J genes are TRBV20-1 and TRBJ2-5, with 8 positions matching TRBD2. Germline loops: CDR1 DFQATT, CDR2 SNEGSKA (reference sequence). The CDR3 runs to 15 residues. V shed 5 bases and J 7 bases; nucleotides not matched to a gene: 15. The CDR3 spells CSAHAGAGEGGTQYF. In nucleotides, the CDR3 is TGCAGTGCTCATGCGGGAGCGGGAGAAGGTGGGACCCAGTACTTC.

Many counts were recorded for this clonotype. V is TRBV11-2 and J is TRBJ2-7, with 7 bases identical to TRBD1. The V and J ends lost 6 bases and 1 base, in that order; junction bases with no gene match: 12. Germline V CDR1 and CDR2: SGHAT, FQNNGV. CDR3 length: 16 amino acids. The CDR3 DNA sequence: TGTGCCAGCAGTTCTATCGACGGACAGGCTTCCTACGAGCAGTACTTC. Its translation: CASSSIDGQASYEQYF.

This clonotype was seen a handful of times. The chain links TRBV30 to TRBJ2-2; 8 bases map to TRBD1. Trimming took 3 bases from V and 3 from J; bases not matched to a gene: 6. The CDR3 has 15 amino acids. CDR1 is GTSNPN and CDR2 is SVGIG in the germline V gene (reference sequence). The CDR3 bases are TGTGCCTGGAGACGGACAGGGACGTACACCGGGGAGCTGTTTTTT. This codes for CAWRRTGTYTGELFF.

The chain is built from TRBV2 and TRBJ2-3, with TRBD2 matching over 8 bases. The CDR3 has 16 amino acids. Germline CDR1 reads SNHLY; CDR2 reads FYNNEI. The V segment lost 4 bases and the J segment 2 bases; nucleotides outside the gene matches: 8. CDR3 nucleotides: TGTGCCAGCAGTGGGGGTAGCGGGGTACTCACAGATACGCAGTATTTT. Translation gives CASSGGSGVLTDTQYF.

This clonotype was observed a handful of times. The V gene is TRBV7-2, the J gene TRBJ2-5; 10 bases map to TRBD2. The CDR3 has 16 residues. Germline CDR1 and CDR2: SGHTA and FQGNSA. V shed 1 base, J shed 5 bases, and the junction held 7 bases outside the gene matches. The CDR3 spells CASSLEVSGGKETQYF. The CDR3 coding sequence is TGTGCCAGCAGCTTAGAAGTTAGCGGGGGGAAGGAGACCCAGTACTTC.

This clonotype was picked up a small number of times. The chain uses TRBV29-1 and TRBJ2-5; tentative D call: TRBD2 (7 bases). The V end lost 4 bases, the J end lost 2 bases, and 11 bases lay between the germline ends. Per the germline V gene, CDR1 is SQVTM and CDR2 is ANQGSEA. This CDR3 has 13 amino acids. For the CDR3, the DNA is TGCAGCGTTGGGGGGGGCCCGCAAGAGACCCAGTACTTC. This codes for CSVGGGPQETQYF. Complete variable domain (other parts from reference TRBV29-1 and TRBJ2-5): SAVISQKPSRDICQRGTSLTIQCQVDSQVTMMFWYRQQPGQSLTLIATANQGSEATYESGFVIDKFPISRPNLTFSTLTVSNMSPEDSSIYLCSVGGGPQETQYFGPGTRLLVL.

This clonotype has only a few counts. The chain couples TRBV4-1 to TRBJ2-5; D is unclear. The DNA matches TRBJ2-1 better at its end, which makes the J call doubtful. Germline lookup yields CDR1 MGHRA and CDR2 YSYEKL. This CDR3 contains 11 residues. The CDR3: CASSLGSEQFF. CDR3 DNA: TGCGCCAGCAGCCTTGGATCAGAGCAGTTCTTC.

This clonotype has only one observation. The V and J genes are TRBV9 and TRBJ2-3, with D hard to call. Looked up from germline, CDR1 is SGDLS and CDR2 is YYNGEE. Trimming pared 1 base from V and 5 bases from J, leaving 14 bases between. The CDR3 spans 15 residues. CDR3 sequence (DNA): TGTGCCAGCAGCGTATACGGGCGGCAGCTAGATACGCAGTATTTT. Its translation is CASSVYGRQLDTQYF.

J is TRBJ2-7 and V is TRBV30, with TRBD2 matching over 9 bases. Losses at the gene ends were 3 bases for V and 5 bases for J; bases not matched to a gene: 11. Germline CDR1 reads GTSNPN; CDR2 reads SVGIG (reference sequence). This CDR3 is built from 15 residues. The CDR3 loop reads CAWRQKAGGWNEQYF. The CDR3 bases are TGTGCCTGGAGGCAAAAAGCGGGAGGATGGAACGAGCAGTACTTC. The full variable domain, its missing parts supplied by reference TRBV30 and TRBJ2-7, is SQTIHQWPATLVQPVGSPLSLECTVEGTSNPNLYWYRQAAGRGLQLLFYSVGIGQISSEVPQNLSASRPQDRQFILSSKKLLLSDSGFYLCAWRQKAGGWNEQYFGPGTRLTVT.

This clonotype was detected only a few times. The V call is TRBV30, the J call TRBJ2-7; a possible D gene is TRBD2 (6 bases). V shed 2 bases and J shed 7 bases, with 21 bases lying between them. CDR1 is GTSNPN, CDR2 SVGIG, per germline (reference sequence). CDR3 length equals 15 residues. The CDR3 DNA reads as TGTGCCTGGAGTAGGTGGGCGGGAACCCTCAGGGAGCAGTACTTC. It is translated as CAWSRWAGTLREQYF. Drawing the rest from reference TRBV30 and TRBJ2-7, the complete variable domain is SQTIHQWPATLVQPVGSPLSLECTVEGTSNPNLYWYRQAAGRGLQLLFYSVGIGQISSEVPQNLSASRPQDRQFILSSKKLLLSDSGFYLCAWSRWAGTLREQYFGPGTRLTVT.

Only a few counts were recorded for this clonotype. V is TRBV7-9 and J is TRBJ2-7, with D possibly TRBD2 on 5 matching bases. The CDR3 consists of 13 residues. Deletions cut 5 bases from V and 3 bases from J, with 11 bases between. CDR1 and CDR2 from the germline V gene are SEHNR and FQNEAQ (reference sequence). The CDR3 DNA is TGTGCCAGCAGCCACCTCCGGGACTACGAGCAGTACTTC. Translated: CASSHLRDYEQYF. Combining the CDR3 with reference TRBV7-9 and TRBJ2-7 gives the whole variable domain DTGVSQNPRHKITKRGQNVTFRCDPISEHNRLYWYRQTLGQGPEFLTYFQNEAQLEKSRLLSDRFSAERPKGSFSTLEIQRTEQGDSAMYLCASSHLRDYEQYFGPGTRLTVT.

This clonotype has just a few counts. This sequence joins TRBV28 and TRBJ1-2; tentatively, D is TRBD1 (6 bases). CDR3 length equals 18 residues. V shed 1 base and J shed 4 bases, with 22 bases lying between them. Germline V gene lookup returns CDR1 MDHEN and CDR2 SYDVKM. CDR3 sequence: CASSLLLAKQGVFYGYTF. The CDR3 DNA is TGTGCCAGCAGTTTATTGCTCGCTAAACAGGGAGTATTCTATGGCTACACCTTC.

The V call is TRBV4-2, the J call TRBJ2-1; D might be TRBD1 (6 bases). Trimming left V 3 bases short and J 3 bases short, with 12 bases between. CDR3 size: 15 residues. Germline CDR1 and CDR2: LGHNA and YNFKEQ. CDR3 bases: TGTGCCAGCAGCCACAGACAGGACAACTACAATGAGCAGTTCTTC. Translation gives CASSHRQDNYNEQFF.

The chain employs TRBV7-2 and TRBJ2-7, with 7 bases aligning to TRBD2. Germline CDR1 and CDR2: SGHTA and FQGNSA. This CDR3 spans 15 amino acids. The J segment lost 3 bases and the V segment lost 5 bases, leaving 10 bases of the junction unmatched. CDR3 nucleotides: TGTGCCAGCAGCCTATCCGGACTAGGCTACTACGAGCAGTACTTC. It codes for CASSLSGLGYYEQYF.